One sample yielded the 30 T cell receptor beta chains listed below, sequenced in a study of cytomegalovirus exposure and HLA in healthy donors (dated by TCRdb to 2016 to 2017). Library preparation was by the immunoSEQ multiplex PCR assay. A mixture of 60 forward primers for TCR Vbeta segments and 13 reverse primers for TCR Jbeta segments was used in the multiplex PCR. Not all clones reach the TCRdb copy of this immuneACCESS table, which keeps in-frame sequences only. Checked studies attribute under half of the gap to unresolved V genes and leave the rest unexplained. The sample's records list around 53,000 clones. The biggest ten clones account for around 12% of the sample. The sequenced sample was PBMCs. These receptors originate from a man aged 18-30 years in good health and CMV-seropositive.

The chain has TRBV7-9 and TRBJ1-1; D call uncertain. V lost 2 bases and J 7 bases, leaving 11 bases between the germline ends. The V gene's germline CDR1 is SEHNR and CDR2 FQNEAQ (reference sequence). The CDR3 has 13 residues. DNA of the CDR3: TGTGCCAGCAGCTTAAACCTTGAGGGTGAAGCTTTCTTT. Translated, it gives CASSLNLEGEAFF. Full variable domain (remainder filled in from reference TRBV7-9 and TRBJ1-1): DTGVSQNPRHKITKRGQNVTFRCDPISEHNRLYWYRQTLGQGPEFLTYFQNEAQLEKSRLLSDRFSAERPKGSFSTLEIQRTEQGDSAMYLCASSLNLEGEAFFGQGTRLTVV.

V usage is TRBV28 and J usage is TRBJ2-7; 8 bases line up with TRBD2. The V segment lost 2 bases and the J segment 2 bases; nucleotides outside the gene matches: 5. CDR3 length: 15 residues. Germline CDR1 and CDR2: MDHEN and SYDVKM. The CDR3 sequence: CASSLEAGATYEQYF. CDR3 DNA sequence: TGTGCCAGCAGTTTAGAAGCGGGGGCTACCTACGAGCAGTACTTC.

As DNA, the CDR3 is TGTGCCAGCTCACCGGGACAGGGAAGGGAAAAACTGTTTTTT. Translation: CASSPGQGREKLFF. The V gene is TRBV18, the J gene TRBJ1-4; 9 nucleotides match TRBD1. Germline-derived CDR1 and CDR2 are KGHSH and LQKENI. The CDR3 runs 14 residues. Unmatched junction bases numbered 4, after V lost 3 bases and J lost 8 bases.

This sequence joins TRBV27 and TRBJ2-5; a weak D match, TRBD2 (6 bases). V was cut by 5 bases and J by 2 bases, with 12 bases left in between. This CDR3 region has 14 residues. CDR1 and CDR2 from the germline V gene are MNHEY and SMNVEV (reference sequence). CDR3 DNA sequence: TGTGCCAGCAGTCCACGACTAGGTCAAGAGACCCAGTACTTC. It codes for CASSPRLGQETQYF.

This chain links TRBV7-9 with TRBJ1-1, with 9 bases fitting TRBD1. V was clipped by 4 bases and J by 4 bases; unmatched bases: 13. CDR1 and CDR2 (germline): SEHNR, FQNEAQ (reference sequence). CDR3 length: 17 residues. The CDR3, as DNA: TGTGCCAGCAGCTCCGTGTGGGACAGGGTTCATGGCACTGAAGCTTTCTTT. This encodes CASSSVWDRVHGTEAFF. The whole variable domain, filled in from reference TRBV7-9 and TRBJ1-1, reads DTGVSQNPRHKITKRGQNVTFRCDPISEHNRLYWYRQTLGQGPEFLTYFQNEAQLEKSRLLSDRFSAERPKGSFSTLEIQRTEQGDSAMYLCASSSVWDRVHGTEAFFGQGTRLTVV.

This sequence joins TRBV10-1 and TRBJ2-3; 10 bases are a match to TRBD2. CDR3 size: 16 residues. Germline CDR1 is WNHNN and CDR2 is SYGVQD (reference sequence). Germline trimming cut 4 bases from V and 0 bases from J; bases unmatched to any gene: 4. In nucleotides, the CDR3 is TGCGCCAGCAGTGGCCCGACTAGCGGGAGCACAGATACGCAGTATTTT. Residues: CASSGPTSGSTDTQYF.

The chain joins TRBV10-3 to TRBJ2-5; D not resolved. The CDR3 extends over 13 amino acids. Germline CDR1 is ENHRY and CDR2 is SYGVKD. V lost 2 bases and J 0 bases, leaving 4 bases between the germline ends. This chain's CDR3 is CAISERDQETQYF. CDR3 coding DNA: TGTGCCATCAGTGAGCGGGACCAAGAGACCCAGTACTTC.

The chain links TRBV10-2 to TRBJ2-3; 11 bases map to TRBD2. The CDR3 consists of 14 residues. With 7 bases clipped from V and 2 bases from J, the junction kept 2 bases outside the gene matches. CDR1 and CDR2 (germline): WSHSY, SAAADI. The CDR3 nucleotides are TGCGCCAGCAAGGGACTAGCGGTCACAGATACGCAGTATTTT. Its protein is CASKGLAVTDTQYF.

Here the CDR3 DNA reads TGTGCCAGCAGCTTAGGGATAGGCTCTCGGGTCGAGCAGTACTTC. Translated, it gives CASSLGIGSRVEQYF. This rearrangement joins TRBV11-2 to TRBJ2-7; D remains unclear. Germline lookup yields CDR1 SGHAT and CDR2 FQNNGV. The length of the CDR3 is 15 residues. Trimming pared 1 base from V and 6 bases from J, leaving 16 bases between.

The chain combines TRBV5-1 with TRBJ1-2, with D possibly TRBD1 on 5 matching bases. The CDR3 is made up of 15 amino acids. Per the germline V gene, CDR1 is SGHRS and CDR2 is YFSETQ. The V end lost 0 bases, the J end lost 4 bases, and 13 bases lay between the germline ends. CDR3: CASSLARGEAYGYTF. The CDR3 DNA reads as TGCGCCAGCAGCTTGGCGAGAGGGGAGGCCTATGGCTACACCTTC. Full variable domain (missing parts from reference TRBV5-1 and TRBJ1-2): KAGVTQTPRYLIKTRGQQVTLSCSPISGHRSVSWYQQTPGQGLQFLFEYFSETQRNKGNFPGRFSGRQFSNSRSEMNVSTLELGDSALYLCASSLARGEAYGYTFGSGTRLTVV.

This chain connects TRBV19 to TRBJ2-5; TRBD1 matches at 9 bases. The CDR3 contains 15 residues. The V gene's germline CDR1 is LNHDA and CDR2 SQIVND (reference sequence). V gave up 5 bases and J gave up 5 bases; unmatched junction bases: 9. The CDR3 spells CASSAIQGATETQYF. CDR3 DNA sequence: TGTGCCAGTAGTGCGATACAGGGGGCGACGGAGACCCAGTACTTC.

V gene TRBV29-1 combines with J gene TRBJ2-3, with 7 bases aligning to TRBD2. J lost 2 bases, V lost 6 bases, and 11 bases had no gene match. From germline, CDR1 is SQVTM and CDR2 ANQGSEA. There are 15 residues in the CDR3. The CDR3 DNA is TGCAGCGTAGTACGCGTAGCGGGCGTCACAGATACGCAGTATTTT. Translation: CSVVRVAGVTDTQYF.

The CDR3 DNA is TGTGCCAGCAGCTTGGAACAGGGGTGGACCTACGAGCAGTACTTC. It is translated as CASSLEQGWTYEQYF. The chain is built from TRBV5-6 and TRBJ2-7, with 7 bases matching TRBD1. The CDR3 spans 15 residues. The germline gives CDR1 SGHDT, CDR2 YYEEEE. V lost 0 bases and J lost 2; bases outside the gene matches: 5.

V is TRBV27 and J is TRBJ2-2, with 7 bases aligning to TRBD2. Germline assignment: CDR1 MNHEY and CDR2 SMNVEV (reference sequence). The V and J ends lost 4 bases and 5 bases, in that order; junction bases with no gene match: 13. The CDR3 contains 17 residues. CDR3 nucleotides: TGTGCCAGCAGTTCCTTCCTCGGTGGGACTATGACCGGGGAGCTGTTTTTT. Translated, it gives CASSSFLGGTMTGELFF.

The chain links TRBV28 to TRBJ2-3, with unresolved D. Trimming took 8 bases from V and 3 from J, leaving 15 bases between them. This CDR3 comprises 14 residues. Germline assignment: CDR1 MDHEN and CDR2 SYDVKM. Here the CDR3 DNA reads TGTGCCAGCCACCCCCATGGGCAGACAGATACGCAGTATTTT. It is translated as CASHPHGQTDTQYF.

Regarding this clone: Germline is not matched at one junction end, which may reflect a read error. CDR3: CASSQDPSGPLF. CDR3 nucleotide sequence: TGCGCCAGCAGCCAAGATCCGTCAGGGCCCCTATTT. The chain has TRBV4-1 and TRBJ1-1; D is possibly TRBD1 (5 bases). Looked up from germline, CDR1 is MGHRA and CDR2 is YSYEKL. CDR3 length equals 12 residues.

The gene calls are TRBV7-2 and TRBJ1-1; D is unclear. The CDR3 runs 11 residues. V was pared by 4 bases and J by 7 bases, with 7 bases between. The germline V gene has CDR1 SGHTA and CDR2 FQGNSA. CDR3 protein: CASSYGIEAFF. In DNA form, the CDR3 reads TGTGCCAGCAGCTACGGGATTGAAGCTTTCTTT.

The V call is TRBV29-1, the J call TRBJ1-2; 7 bases agree with TRBD1. The trim removed 7 bases at V and 8 bases at J, leaving 10 bases unmatched. The CDR3 runs 12 residues. Germline V gene data show CDR1 as SQVTM and CDR2 as ANQGSEA. The CDR3 protein is CSAMTGMGGYTF. The CDR3 DNA reads TGCAGCGCCATGACAGGGATGGGGGGCTACACCTTC. The full variable domain, completed using reference TRBV29-1 and TRBJ1-2, is SAVISQKPSRDICQRGTSLTIQCQVDSQVTMMFWYRQQPGQSLTLIATANQGSEATYESGFVIDKFPISRPNLTFSTLTVSNMSPEDSSIYLCSAMTGMGGYTFGSGTRLTVV.

The chain is built from TRBV5-4 and TRBJ2-7; D uncertain. The germline CDR1 and CDR2 sequences are SGHNT and YYREEE (reference sequence). The CDR3 is made up of 16 amino acids. V lost 0 bases and J lost 0, with 13 bases in between. CDR3 sequence (DNA): TGTGCCAGCAGCTTGGGCGGAGCCCTAAGCTCCTACGAGCAGTACTTC. Protein sequence: CASSLGGALSSYEQYF.

The chain uses TRBV19 and TRBJ2-7, with 9 bases aligning to TRBD2. This CDR3 has 15 amino acids. V lost 1 base and J lost 2; bases outside the gene matches: 3. Germline CDR1 is LNHDA and CDR2 is SQIVND (reference sequence). CDR3 nucleotides: TGTGCCAGTAGTATAGTGGCGGGAGGGCCCTACGAGCAGTACTTC. This codes for CASSIVAGGPYEQYF. The full variable domain, its missing parts supplied by reference TRBV19 and TRBJ2-7, is DGGITQSPKYLFRKEGQNVTLSCEQNLNHDAMYWYRQDPGQGLRLIYYSQIVNDFQKGDIAEGYSVSREKKESFPLTVTSAQKNPTAFYLCASSIVAGGPYEQYFGPGTRLTVT.

This chain joins TRBV27 and TRBJ2-2; D is unclear. Germline lookup yields CDR1 MNHEY and CDR2 SMNVEV (reference sequence). V was cut by 2 bases and J by 1 base, with 8 bases left in between. The CDR3 runs 15 residues. The CDR3 is CASSLDPGNTGELFF. The CDR3 region has the DNA TGTGCCAGCAGTTTAGATCCAGGGAACACCGGGGAGCTGTTTTTT.

This rearrangement joins TRBV28 to TRBJ2-3, with 10 bases identical to TRBD1. Germline assignment: CDR1 MDHEN and CDR2 SYDVKM. The CDR3 runs 16 residues. With 3 bases clipped from V and 3 bases from J, the junction kept 6 bases outside the gene matches. CDR3 bases: TGTGCCAGCAGTTTGACAGGGGGCGAAGGAACAGATACGCAGTATTTT. Translating gives CASSLTGGEGTDTQYF.

The chain employs TRBV7-6 and TRBJ1-4; D possibly corresponds to TRBD1 (5 bases). The length of the CDR3 is 15 residues. V was cut by 5 bases and J by 3 bases, with 13 bases left in between. The germline V gene has CDR1 SGHVS and CDR2 FNYEAQ. CDR3 region: CASSAPEGSNEKLFF. CDR3 DNA: TGTGCCAGCAGCGCCCCGGAGGGGTCTAATGAAAAACTGTTTTTT.

The chain carries TRBV29-1 and TRBJ2-7; weak D call: TRBD2 (6 bases). CDR3 length: 14 residues. Germline V lookup: CDR1 SQVTM, CDR2 ANQGSEA. The germline V and J ends were trimmed by 4 bases and 5 bases, with 18 bases remaining between them. The CDR3 DNA is TGCAGCGTTGTGGTAACCCTAGCGCTACACGAGCAGTACTTC. This gives the protein CSVVVTLALHEQYF.

The chain uses TRBV10-2 and TRBJ2-1, with 7 bases identical to TRBD2. This CDR3 is 17 amino acids long. V dropped 8 bases and J dropped 0; count of bases not matched to a gene: 13. Germline V gene data show CDR1 as WSHSY and CDR2 as SAAADI. The chain's CDR3 is CASLTLAGDPSYNEQFF. In DNA, the CDR3 is TGCGCCAGCCTGACTTTGGCGGGAGATCCCTCCTACAATGAGCAGTTCTTC.

The V gene is TRBV25-1, the J gene TRBJ2-7; D unresolved. V lost 1 base to trimming and J lost 0 bases, with 10 bases between them. This CDR3 comprises 15 residues. Per germline, CDR1 MGHDK and CDR2 SYGVNS. CDR3 sequence (DNA): TGTGCCAGCAGTGAATCGATAGTTCCCTCCTACGAGCAGTACTTC. It encodes CASSESIVPSYEQYF.

The genes are TRBV27 and TRBJ2-7, with a weak D call TRBD2 (7 bases). The V gene's germline CDR1 is MNHEY and CDR2 SMNVEV (reference sequence). The CDR3 has 15 residues. V lost 3 bases to trimming and J lost 2 bases, with 14 bases between them. CDR3 sequence: CASSFGGPLAYEQYF. CDR3 sequence (DNA): TGTGCCAGCAGTTTCGGGGGGCCCCTTGCCTACGAGCAGTACTTC.

The V and J genes are TRBV9 and TRBJ1-1, with 9 bases fitting TRBD1. Germline V gene lookup returns CDR1 SGDLS and CDR2 YYNGEE. With V trimmed by 2 bases and J by 3 bases, 5 bases remained unmatched. CDR3 size: 15 residues. Here the CDR3 DNA reads TGTGCCAGCAGCGTGGGACAGGGACCCGACACTGAAGCTTTCTTT. This sequence encodes CASSVGQGPDTEAFF.

The chain couples TRBV11-3 to TRBJ2-7; TRBD1 aligns across 8 bases. With 0 bases clipped from V and 2 bases from J, the junction kept 3 bases outside the gene matches. The germline CDR1 and CDR2 sequences are SGHNT and YENEEA. The CDR3 sequence is 15 residues long. CDR3 bases: TGTGCCAGCAGCTTAGAGGGACAGGAGGCCTACGAGCAGTACTTC. This codes for CASSLEGQEAYEQYF.

This chain links TRBV6-6 with TRBJ2-1; TRBD2 matches at 8 bases. Germline CDR1 and CDR2: MNHNY and SVGAGI (reference sequence). This CDR3 contains 15 residues. Germline trimming cut 5 bases from V and 1 base from J; bases unmatched to any gene: 4. The CDR3 DNA follows: TGTGCCAGCAGTAAAGCGGGAGCTTCCTACAATGAGCAGTTCTTC. Protein: CASSKAGASYNEQFF.